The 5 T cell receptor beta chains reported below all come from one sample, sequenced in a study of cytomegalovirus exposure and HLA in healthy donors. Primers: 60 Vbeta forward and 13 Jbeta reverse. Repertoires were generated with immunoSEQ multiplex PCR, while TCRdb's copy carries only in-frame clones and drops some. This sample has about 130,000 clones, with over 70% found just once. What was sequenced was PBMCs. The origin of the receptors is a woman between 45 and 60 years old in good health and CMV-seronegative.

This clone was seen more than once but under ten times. CDR3 sequence reads: CASSRNRDYEQYF. CDR3 in DNA: TGTGCCAGCAGCCGCAACCGGGACTACGAGCAGTACTTC. V gene TRBV7-2 combines with J gene TRBJ2-7; TRBD2 is a possible D gene (5 bases). The CDR3 is 13 amino acids. The germline V gene encodes CDR1 SGHTA and CDR2 FQGNSA. V was trimmed by 5 bases and J by 3 bases, leaving 11 bases between them.

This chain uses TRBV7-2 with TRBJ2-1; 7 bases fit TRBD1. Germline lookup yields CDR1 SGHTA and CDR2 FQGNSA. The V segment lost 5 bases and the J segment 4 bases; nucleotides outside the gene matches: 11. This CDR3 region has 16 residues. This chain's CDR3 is CASSVRTGVEYNEQFF. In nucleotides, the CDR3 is TGTGCCAGCAGCGTAAGGACAGGCGTAGAATACAATGAGCAGTTCTTC.

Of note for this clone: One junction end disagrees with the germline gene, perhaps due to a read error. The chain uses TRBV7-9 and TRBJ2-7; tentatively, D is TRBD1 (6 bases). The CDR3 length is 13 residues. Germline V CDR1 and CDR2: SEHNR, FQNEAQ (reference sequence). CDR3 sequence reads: CSSSLQGTYEQYF. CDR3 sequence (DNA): TGTTCCAGCAGCTTGCAGGGGACCTACGAGCAGTACTTC.

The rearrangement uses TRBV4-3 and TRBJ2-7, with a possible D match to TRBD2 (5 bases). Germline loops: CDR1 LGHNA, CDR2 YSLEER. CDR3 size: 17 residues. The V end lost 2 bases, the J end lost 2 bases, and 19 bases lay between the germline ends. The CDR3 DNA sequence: TGCGCCAGCAGCCAACAACTTAGCGCTCCGTACCCCTACGAGCAGTACTTC. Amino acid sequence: CASSQQLSAPYPYEQYF.

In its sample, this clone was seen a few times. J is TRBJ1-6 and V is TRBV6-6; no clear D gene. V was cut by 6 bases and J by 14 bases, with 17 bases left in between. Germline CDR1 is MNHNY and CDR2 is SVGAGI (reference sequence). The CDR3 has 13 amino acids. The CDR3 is CASSLQMTGALHF. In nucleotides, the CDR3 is TGTGCCAGCAGCTTACAAATGACTGGCGCCCTCCACTTT.